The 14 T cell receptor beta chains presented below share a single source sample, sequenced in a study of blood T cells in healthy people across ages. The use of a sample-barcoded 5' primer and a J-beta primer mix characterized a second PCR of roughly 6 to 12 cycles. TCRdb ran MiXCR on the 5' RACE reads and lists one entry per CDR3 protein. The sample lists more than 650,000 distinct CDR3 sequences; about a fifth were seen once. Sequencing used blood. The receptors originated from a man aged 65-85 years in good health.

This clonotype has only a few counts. The CDR3 is CSARPDSRGYTF. CDR3 coding DNA: TGCAGTGCTAGACCGGACAGCCGTGGCTACACCTTC. The chain employs TRBV20-1 and TRBJ1-2, with a tentative D call TRBD1 (6 bases). V was pared by 2 bases and J by 7 bases, with 11 bases between. Germline CDR1 is DFQATT and CDR2 is SNEGSKA (reference sequence). The CDR3 spans 12 residues.

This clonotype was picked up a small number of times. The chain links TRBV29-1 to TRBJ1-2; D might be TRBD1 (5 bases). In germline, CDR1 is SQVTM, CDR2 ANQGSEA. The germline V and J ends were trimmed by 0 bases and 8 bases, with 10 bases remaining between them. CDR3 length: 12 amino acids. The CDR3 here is CSVEEPTGGYTF. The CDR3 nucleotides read TGCAGCGTTGAAGAACCAACAGGCGGCTACACCTTC.

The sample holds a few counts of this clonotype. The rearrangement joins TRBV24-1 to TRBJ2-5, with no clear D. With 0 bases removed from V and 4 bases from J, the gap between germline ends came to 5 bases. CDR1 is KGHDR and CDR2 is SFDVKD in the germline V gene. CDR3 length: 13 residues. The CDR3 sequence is CATSDLWGETQYF. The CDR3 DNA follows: TGTGCCACCAGTGATTTGTGGGGAGAGACCCAGTACTTC.

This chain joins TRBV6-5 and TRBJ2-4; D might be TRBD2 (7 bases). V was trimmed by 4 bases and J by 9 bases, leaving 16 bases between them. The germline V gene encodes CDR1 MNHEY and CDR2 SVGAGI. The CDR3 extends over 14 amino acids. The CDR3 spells CASSWNREGGIQYF. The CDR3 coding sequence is TGTGCCAGCAGTTGGAACAGGGAGGGCGGCATTCAGTACTTC.

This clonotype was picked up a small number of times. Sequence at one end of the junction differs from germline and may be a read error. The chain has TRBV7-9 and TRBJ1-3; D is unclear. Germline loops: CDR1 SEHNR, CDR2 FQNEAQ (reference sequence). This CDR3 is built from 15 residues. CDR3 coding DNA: TGTGCCAGCAGCTCCCGGGGAGGCTCTGGAAACGCCATATATTTT. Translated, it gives CASSSRGGSGNAIYF.

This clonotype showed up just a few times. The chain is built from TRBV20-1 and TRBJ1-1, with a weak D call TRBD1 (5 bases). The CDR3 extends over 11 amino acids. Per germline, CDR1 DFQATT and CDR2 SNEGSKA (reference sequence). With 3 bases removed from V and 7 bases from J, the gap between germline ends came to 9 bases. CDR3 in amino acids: CSARGLGEAFF. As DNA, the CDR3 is TGCAGTGCTAGGGGGCTGGGTGAAGCTTTCTTT.

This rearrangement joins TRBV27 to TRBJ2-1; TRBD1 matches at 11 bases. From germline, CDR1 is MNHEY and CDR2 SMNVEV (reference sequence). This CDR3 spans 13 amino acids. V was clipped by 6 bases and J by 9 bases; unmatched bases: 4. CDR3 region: CASRGTGGGEQFF. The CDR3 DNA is TGTGCCAGCAGGGGGACAGGGGGAGGTGAGCAGTTCTTC.

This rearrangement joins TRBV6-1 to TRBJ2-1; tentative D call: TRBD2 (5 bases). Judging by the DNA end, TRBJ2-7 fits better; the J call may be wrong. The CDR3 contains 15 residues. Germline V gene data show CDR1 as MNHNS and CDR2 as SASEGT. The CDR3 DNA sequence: TGTGCCAGCAGTGAAGGGTGGAACGTCGCGGGCGAGCAGTACTTC. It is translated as CASSEGWNVAGEQYF.

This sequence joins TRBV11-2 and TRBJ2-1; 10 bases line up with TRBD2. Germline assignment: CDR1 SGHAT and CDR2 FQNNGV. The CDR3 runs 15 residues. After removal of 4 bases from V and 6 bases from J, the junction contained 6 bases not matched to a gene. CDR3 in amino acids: CASSSLAGARNEQFF. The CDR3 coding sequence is TGTGCCAGCAGCTCCCTAGCGGGAGCCCGCAATGAGCAGTTCTTC.

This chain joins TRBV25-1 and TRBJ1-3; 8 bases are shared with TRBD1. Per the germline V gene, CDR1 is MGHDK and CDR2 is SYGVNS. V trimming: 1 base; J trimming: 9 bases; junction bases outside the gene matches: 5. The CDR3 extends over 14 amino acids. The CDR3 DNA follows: TGTGCCAGCAGTGAATCGGACAGGGTCGTCACCATATATTTT. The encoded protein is CASSESDRVVTIYF. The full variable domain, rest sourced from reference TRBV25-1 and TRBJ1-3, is EADIYQTPRYLVIGTGKKITLECSQTMGHDKMYWYQQDPGMELHLIHYSYGVNSTEKGDLSSESTVSRIRTEHFPLTLESARPSHTSQYLCASSESDRVVTIYFGEGSWLTVV.

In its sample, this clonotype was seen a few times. The CDR3 protein is CSASATSGGFSYEQYF. The CDR3 bases are TGCAGTGCAAGTGCGACTAGCGGGGGGTTCTCCTACGAGCAGTACTTC. This chain connects TRBV20-1 to TRBJ2-7; 13 bases are shared with TRBD2. Losses at the gene ends were 6 bases for V and 0 bases for J; bases not matched to a gene: 8. The CDR3 is made up of 16 amino acids. CDR1 is DFQATT and CDR2 is SNEGSKA in the germline V gene (reference sequence).

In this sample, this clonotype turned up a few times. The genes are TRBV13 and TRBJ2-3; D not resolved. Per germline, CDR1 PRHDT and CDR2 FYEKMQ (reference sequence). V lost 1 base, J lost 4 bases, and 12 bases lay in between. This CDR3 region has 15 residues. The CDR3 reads CASSLEATPSDTQYF. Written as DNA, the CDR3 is TGTGCCAGCAGCTTAGAAGCCACCCCTTCAGATACGCAGTATTTT.

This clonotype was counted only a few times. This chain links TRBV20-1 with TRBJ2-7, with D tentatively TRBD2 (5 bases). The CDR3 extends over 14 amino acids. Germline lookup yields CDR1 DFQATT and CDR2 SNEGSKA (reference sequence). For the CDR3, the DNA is TGCAGCGCTTCGGGGTATACCCTCCTAGACGAGCAGTACTTC. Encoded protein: CSASGYTLLDEQYF.

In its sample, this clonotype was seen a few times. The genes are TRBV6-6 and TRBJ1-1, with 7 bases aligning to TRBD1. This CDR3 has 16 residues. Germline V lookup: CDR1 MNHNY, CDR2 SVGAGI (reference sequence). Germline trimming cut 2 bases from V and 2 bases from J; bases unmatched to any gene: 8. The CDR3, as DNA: TGTGCCAGCAGTTACCAACCGACAGGGATCAACACTGAAGCTTTCTTT. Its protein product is CASSYQPTGINTEAFF.